Listed below are T cell receptor beta chains from one sample, sequenced in a study of shared clonotypes between healthy human individuals. Sequenced by immunoSEQ multiplex PCR; TCRdb stores in-frame clones only, minus some. The sample consists of more than 600,000 clones, 92% of them appearing once. Specimen: naive CD8+ T cells sorted from blood. All receptors derive from a young man in good health. CDR3s include the opening cysteine and the closing phenylalanine or tryptophan. Fields, in order: D gene, clone size, V gene, J gene, CDR3 protein, CDR3 DNA. A D gene is named only where the DNA matches it firmly. The size field is filled for only some rows; it gives once, few, many or a size class.

TRBD1	.	TRBV2	TRBJ2-7	CASSDRTGSYEQYF	TGTGCCAGCAGTGACAGGACAGGGAGCTACGAGCAGTACTTC
.	.	TRBV7-9	TRBJ2-7	CASSLPSSYEQYF	TGTGCCAGCAGCTTACCCAGCTCCTACGAGCAGTACTTC
TRBD2	.	TRBV27	TRBJ2-2	CASSLRVPGLAGGRGGELFF	TGTGCCAGCAGTTTACGCGTCCCGGGACTAGCGGGAGGCCGCGGCGGGGAGCTGTTTTTT
TRBD1	.	TRBV7-9	TRBJ1-4	CASRNPVGTGGEKLFF	TGTGCCAGCAGGAACCCGGTGGGGACAGGGGGCGAAAAACTGTTTTTT
.	.	TRBV11-2	TRBJ2-7	CASSSPGTPYEQYF	TGTGCCAGCAGCTCCCCAGGGACCCCCTACGAGCAGTACTTC
.	.	TRBV28	TRBJ2-7	CASSFSGQAYEQYF	TGTGCCAGCAGTTTTTCTGGCCAGGCCTACGAGCAGTACTTC
TRBD2	.	TRBV4-1	TRBJ2-7	CASSQGGGLAGGNAYEQYF	TGCGCCAGCAGCCAAGGGGGGGGACTAGCGGGAGGGAATGCCTACGAGCAGTACTTC
.	once	TRBV2	TRBJ2-2	CASSDRLIGATVGGELFF	TGTGCCAGCAGCGATCGACTCATCGGGGCCACGGTTGGCGGGGAGCTGTTTTTT
.	.	TRBV2	TRBJ2-2	CASSGLLPTNTGELFF	TGTGCCAGCAGTGGTTTATTGCCCACGAACACCGGGGAGCTGTTTTTT
.	.	TRBV7-9	TRBJ2-7	CASSLGESSKVEQYF	TGTGCCAGCAGCTTAGGGGAGAGTAGCAAGGTCGAGCAGTACTTC
.	.	TRBV6-6	TRBJ1-4	CASSLFVTNEKLFF	TGTGCCAGCAGCCTTTTTGTAACTAATGAAAAACTGTTTTTT
.	once	TRBV4-1	TRBJ1-2	CASSLTPEPFTGFDGYTF	TGCGCCAGCAGCCTCACCCCCGAACCTTTTACAGGGTTCGATGGCTACACCTTC
.	.	TRBV9	TRBJ1-4	CASSPRSPGDGNEKLFF	TGTGCCAGCAGCCCCCGGTCACCAGGGGACGGTAATGAAAAACTGTTTTTT
TRBD2	.	TRBV7-9	TRBJ2-7	CASSLGQREVSYEQYF	TGTGCCAGCAGCTTGGGGCAGCGGGAGGTATCCTACGAGCAGTACTTC
.	.	TRBV27	TRBJ2-7	CASGLGSREQYF	TGTGCCAGCGGTCTTGGGTCCCGGGAGCAGTACTTC
.	.	TRBV6-1	TRBJ2-1	CASSGTTYNEQFF	TGTGCCAGTTCCGGGACCACCTACAATGAGCAGTTCTTC
.	.	TRBV27	TRBJ2-5	CASSPGVAPSETQYF	TGTGCCAGCAGCCCCGGCGTGGCACCCTCAGAGACCCAGTACTTC
.	.	TRBV7-9	TRBJ2-4	CASSSAEAKNIQYF	TGTGCCAGCAGCTCCGCCGAGGCCAAAAACATTCAGTACTTC
TRBD2	.	TRBV7-8	TRBJ2-7	CASSTGLPYEQYF	TGTGCCAGCAGCACGGGACTACCCTACGAGCAGTACTTC
TRBD2	.	TRBV5-1	TRBJ2-3	CASSPGVAGSTDTQYF	TGCGCCAGCAGCCCCGGGGTAGCGGGGAGCACAGATACGCAGTATTTT
.	.	TRBV23-1	TRBJ1-3	CASNGRSAGNTIYF	TGCGCCAGCAATGGAAGATCGGCCGGGAACACCATATATTTT
.	.	TRBV27	TRBJ2-7	CASTSYRDSYEQYF	TGTGCCAGCACCAGCTACAGGGATTCCTACGAGCAGTACTTC
.	once	TRBV28	TRBJ1-2	CASSPLGAYGYTF	TGTGCCAGCAGTCCATTGGGGGCCTATGGCTACACCTTC
.	.	TRBV28	TRBJ2-7	CASNDSYEQYF	TGTGCCAGCAATGATTCCTACGAGCAGTACTTC
.	few	TRBV27	TRBJ2-7	CASSRSGPGTYEQYF	TGTGCCAGCAGTCGGAGCGGACCGGGGACCTACGAGCAGTACTTC
.	.	TRBV5-6	TRBJ2-2	CASRSAALVGGELFF	TGTGCCAGCAGATCGGCGGCCCTCGTAGGCGGGGAGCTGTTTTTT
.	once	TRBV27	TRBJ2-3	CASSLSRDTDTQYF	TGTGCCAGCAGTTTGTCCAGGGACACAGATACGCAGTATTTT
.	.	TRBV27	TRBJ2-7	CASSLYPTYEQYF	TGTGCCAGCAGTTTATACCCCACCTACGAGCAGTACTTC
TRBD2	.	TRBV2	TRBJ2-5	CASSGRTSDQETQYF	TGTGCCAGCAGTGGTAGGACTAGCGATCAAGAGACCCAGTACTTC
TRBD1	.	TRBV27	TRBJ2-2	CASSPRQGAVGELFF	TGTGCCAGCAGTCCCCGACAGGGGGCGGTCGGGGAGCTGTTTTTT
TRBD1	.	TRBV27	TRBJ2-7	CASRTGGAFYEQYF	TGTGCCAGCAGGACAGGGGGCGCCTTTTACGAGCAGTACTTC
.	.	TRBV7-6	TRBJ2-1	CASSLGAGYNEQFF	TGTGCCAGCAGCTTAGGAGCGGGTTACAATGAGCAGTTCTTC
.	once	TRBV6-1	TRBJ1-1	CASSTHTGGPEAFF	TGTGCCAGCAGTACCCACACCGGGGGCCCAGAAGCTTTCTTT
TRBD2	.	TRBV11-2	TRBJ2-1	CASSFFGTSGSGSYNEQFF	TGTGCCAGCAGCTTCTTCGGGACTAGCGGGAGTGGGTCCTACAATGAGCAGTTCTTC
TRBD2	.	TRBV27	TRBJ2-7	CASSSAGAYEQYF	TGTGCCAGCAGTTCAGCGGGAGCCTACGAGCAGTACTTC
.	.	TRBV9	TRBJ2-1	CASSDLLGQFF	TGTGCCAGCTCTGACCTACTTGGGCAGTTCTTC
.	.	TRBV18	TRBJ1-2	CASREDNYGYTF	TGTGCCAGCCGGGAGGACAACTATGGCTACACCTTC
TRBD1	.	TRBV28	TRBJ2-7	CASSYTDRGHPYEQYF	TGTGCCAGCAGTTATACCGACAGGGGGCACCCCTACGAGCAGTACTTC
TRBD1	.	TRBV7-9	TRBJ1-1	CASSLVVGGETEAFF	TGTGCCAGCAGCTTAGTTGTAGGGGGCGAGACTGAAGCTTTCTTT
.	.	TRBV30	TRBJ2-2	CAWSTGNTGELFF	TGTGCCTGGAGCACAGGGAACACCGGGGAGCTGTTTTTT
TRBD2	.	TRBV27	TRBJ2-1	CASSPGLAGGLSYNEQFF	TGTGCCAGCAGTCCGGGACTAGCGGGAGGCCTATCCTACAATGAGCAGTTCTTC
TRBD1	.	TRBV5-8	TRBJ2-1	CASSERPRRDRKYNEQFF	TGTGCCAGCAGCGAGAGACCAAGGAGGGACAGGAAATACAATGAGCAGTTCTTC
TRBD2	.	TRBV11-2	TRBJ2-1	CASSLIPGGDEQFF	TGTGCCAGCAGCTTAATTCCGGGAGGGGATGAGCAGTTCTTC
.	.	TRBV5-1	TRBJ2-6	CASADQDSGANVLTF	TGCGCCAGCGCAGATCAGGACTCAGGGGCCAACGTCCTGACTTTC
TRBD2	.	TRBV11-2	TRBJ2-7	CASRKLAGSNEQYF	TGTGCCAGCCGAAAACTAGCGGGTAGCAACGAGCAGTACTTC
.	.	TRBV12-5	TRBJ2-2	CASGLLLGNANTGELFF	TGTGCTAGTGGTTTGCTATTGGGAAACGCGAACACCGGGGAGCTGTTTTTT